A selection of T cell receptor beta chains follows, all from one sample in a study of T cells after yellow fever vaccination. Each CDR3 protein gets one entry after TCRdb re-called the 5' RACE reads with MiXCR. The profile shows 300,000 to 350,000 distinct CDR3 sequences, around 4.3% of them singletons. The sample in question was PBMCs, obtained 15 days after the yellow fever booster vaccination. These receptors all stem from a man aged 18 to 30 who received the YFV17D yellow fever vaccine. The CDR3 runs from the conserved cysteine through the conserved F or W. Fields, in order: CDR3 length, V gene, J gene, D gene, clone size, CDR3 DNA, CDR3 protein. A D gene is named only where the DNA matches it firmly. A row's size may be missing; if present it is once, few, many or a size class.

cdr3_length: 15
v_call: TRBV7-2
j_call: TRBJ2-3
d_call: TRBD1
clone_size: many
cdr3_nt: TGTGCCAGCAGAAGGGACAGGGGAAGCACAGATACGCAGTATTTT
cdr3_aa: CASRRDRGSTDTQYF

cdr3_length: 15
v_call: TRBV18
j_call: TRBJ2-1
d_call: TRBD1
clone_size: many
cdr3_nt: TGTGCCAGCTCACCAACAGGGGGCATTGACAATGAGCAGTTCTTC
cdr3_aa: CASSPTGGIDNEQFF

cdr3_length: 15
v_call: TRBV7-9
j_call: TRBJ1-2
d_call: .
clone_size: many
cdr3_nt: TGTGCCAGCAGCCCGAGGGGGGGATATAACTATGGCTACACCTTC
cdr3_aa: CASSPRGGYNYGYTF

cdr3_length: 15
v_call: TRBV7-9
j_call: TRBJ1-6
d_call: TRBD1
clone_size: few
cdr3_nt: TGTGCCAGCAGCTTGGACAGGGGCGTGGGTTCACCCCTCCACTTT
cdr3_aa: CASSLDRGVGSPLHF

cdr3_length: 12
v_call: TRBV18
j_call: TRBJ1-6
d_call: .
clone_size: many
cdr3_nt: TGTGCCAGCTCCCCCTATAATTCACCCCTCCACTTT
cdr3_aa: CASSPYNSPLHF

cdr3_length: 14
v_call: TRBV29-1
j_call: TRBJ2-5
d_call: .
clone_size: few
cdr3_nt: TGCAGCGTTGAGCCTTTAGACAGCCAAGAGACCCAGTACTTC
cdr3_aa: CSVEPLDSQETQYF

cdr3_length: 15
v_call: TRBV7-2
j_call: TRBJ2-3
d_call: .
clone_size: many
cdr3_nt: TGTGCCAGCAGCTTGTATGACACCAGAACAGATACGCAGTATTTT
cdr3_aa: CASSLYDTRTDTQYF

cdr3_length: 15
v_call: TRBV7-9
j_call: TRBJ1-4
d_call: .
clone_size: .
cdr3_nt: TGTGCCAGCAGCTTAGTGAGGCAAGATAATGAAAAACTGTTTTTT
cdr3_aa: CASSLVRQDNEKLFF

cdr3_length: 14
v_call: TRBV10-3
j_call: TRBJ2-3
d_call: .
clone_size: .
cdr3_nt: TGTGCCATCAGTGAGGGGGGGGCGAGAGATACGCAGTATTTT
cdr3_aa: CAISEGGARDTQYF

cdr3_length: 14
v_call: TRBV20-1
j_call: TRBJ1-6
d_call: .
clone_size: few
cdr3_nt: TGCAGTGCGGTCCACAACCTTGGTATTTCACCCCTCCACTTT
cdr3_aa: CSAVHNLGISPLHF

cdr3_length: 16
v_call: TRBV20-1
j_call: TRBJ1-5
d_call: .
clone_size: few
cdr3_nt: TGCAGTGCTAGAGGTCGGAGCGATCTTGGCAATCAGCCCCAGCATTTT
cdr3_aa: CSARGRSDLGNQPQHF

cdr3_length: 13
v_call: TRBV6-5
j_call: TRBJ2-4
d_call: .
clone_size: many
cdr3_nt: TGTGCCAGCAGTTACCTCCAAGGCGCAGTTCAGTACTTC
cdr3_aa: CASSYLQGAVQYF

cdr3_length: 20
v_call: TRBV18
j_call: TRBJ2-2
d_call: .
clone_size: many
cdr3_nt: TGTGCCAGCTCACCACGCGGACTAGAGTGGGACATTGGATGGACCGGGGAGCTGTTTTTT
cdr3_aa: CASSPRGLEWDIGWTGELFF

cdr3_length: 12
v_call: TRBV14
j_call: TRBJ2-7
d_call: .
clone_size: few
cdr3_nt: TGTGCCAGCAGCCAATCTGCCTACGAGCAGTACTTC
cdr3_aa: CASSQSAYEQYF

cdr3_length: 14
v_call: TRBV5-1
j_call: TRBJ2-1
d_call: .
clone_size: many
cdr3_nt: TGCGCCAGCAGCCCGACAGACACCTACAATGAGCAGTTCTTC
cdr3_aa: CASSPTDTYNEQFF

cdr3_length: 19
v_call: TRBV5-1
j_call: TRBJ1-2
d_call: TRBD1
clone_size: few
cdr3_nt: TGCGCCAGCAGCTTGGCCGGAGGGACAGGGGGCGCGATCAGCTATGGCTACACCTTC
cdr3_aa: CASSLAGGTGGAISYGYTF

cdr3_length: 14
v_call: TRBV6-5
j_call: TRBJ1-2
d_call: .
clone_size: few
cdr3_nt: TGTGCCAGCAGTTACGGGGGAGTTAACTATGGCTACACCTTC
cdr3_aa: CASSYGGVNYGYTF

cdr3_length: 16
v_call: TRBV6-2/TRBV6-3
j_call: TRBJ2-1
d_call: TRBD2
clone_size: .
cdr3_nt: TGTGCCAGCAGTTCGAGGACTAGCGGGGGCCGCGGTGAGCAGTTCTTC
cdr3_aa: CASSSRTSGGRGEQFF

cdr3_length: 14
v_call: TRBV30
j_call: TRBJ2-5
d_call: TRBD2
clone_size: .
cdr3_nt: TGTGCCTGGAGTGTCGGGGGGTACCAAGAGACCCAGTACTTC
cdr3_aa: CAWSVGGYQETQYF

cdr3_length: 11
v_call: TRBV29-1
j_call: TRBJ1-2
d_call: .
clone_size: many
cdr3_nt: TGCAGCGGTGGAGGCCTCTCCGGCTACACCTTC
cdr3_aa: CSGGGLSGYTF

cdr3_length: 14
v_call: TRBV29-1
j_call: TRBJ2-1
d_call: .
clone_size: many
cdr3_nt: TGCAGCGTTACGACGGGCCTCTCCTACAATGAGCAGTTCTTC
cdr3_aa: CSVTTGLSYNEQFF

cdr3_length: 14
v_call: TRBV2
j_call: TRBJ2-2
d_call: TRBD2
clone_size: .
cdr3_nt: TGTGCCAGCAATAGCGGGGGAAACACCGGGGAGCTGTTTTTT
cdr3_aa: CASNSGGNTGELFF

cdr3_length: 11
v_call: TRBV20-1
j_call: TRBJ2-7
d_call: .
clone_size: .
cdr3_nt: TGCAGTGCTTTAGATCGCAACATGCAGTACTTC
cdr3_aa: CSALDRNMQYF

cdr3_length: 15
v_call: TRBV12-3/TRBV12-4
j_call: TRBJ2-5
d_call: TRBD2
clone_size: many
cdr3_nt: TGTGCCAGCAGTTCGACTAGCGGGGGACAAGAGACCCAGTACTTC
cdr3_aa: CASSSTSGGQETQYF

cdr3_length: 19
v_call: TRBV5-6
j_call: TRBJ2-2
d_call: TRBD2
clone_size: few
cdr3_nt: TGTGCCAGCAGCCAGGCCGGGACTAGCGGGGGGCTCTACACCGGGGAGCTGTTTTTT
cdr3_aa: CASSQAGTSGGLYTGELFF

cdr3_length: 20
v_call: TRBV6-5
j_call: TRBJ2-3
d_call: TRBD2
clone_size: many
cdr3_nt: TGTGCCAGCAGTTACTCGATGGCTAGCGGCGGACACGCGAACACAGATACGCAGTATTTT
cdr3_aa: CASSYSMASGGHANTDTQYF

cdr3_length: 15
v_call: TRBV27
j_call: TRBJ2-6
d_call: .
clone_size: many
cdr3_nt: TGTGCCAGCAGCTCTTGGAGCTCTGGGGCCAACGTCCTGACTTTC
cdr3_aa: CASSSWSSGANVLTF

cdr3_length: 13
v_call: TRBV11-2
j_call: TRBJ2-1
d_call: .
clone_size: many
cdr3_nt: TGTGCCAGCAGCCTAAGTCCCAGCAATGAGCAGTTCTTC
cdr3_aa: CASSLSPSNEQFF

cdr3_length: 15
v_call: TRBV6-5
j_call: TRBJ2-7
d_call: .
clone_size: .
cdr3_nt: TGTGCCAGCAGTTACTCGGGCCGTAGCTCCTACGAGCAGTACTTC
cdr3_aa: CASSYSGRSSYEQYF

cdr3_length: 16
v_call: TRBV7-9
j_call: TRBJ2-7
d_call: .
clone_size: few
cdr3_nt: TGTGCCAGCAGCTTAGCCCCGGGGACGAGGTTCTACGAGCAGTACTTC
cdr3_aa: CASSLAPGTRFYEQYF

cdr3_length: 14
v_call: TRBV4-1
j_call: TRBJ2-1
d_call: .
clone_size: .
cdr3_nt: TGCGCCAGCAGCTGGCGGGGCTCCTACAATGAGCAGTTCTTC
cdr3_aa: CASSWRGSYNEQFF

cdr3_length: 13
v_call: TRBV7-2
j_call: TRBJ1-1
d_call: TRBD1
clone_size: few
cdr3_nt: TGTGCCAGCAGCTTAGGACAGGGTCATTTAGCTTTCTTT
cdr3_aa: CASSLGQGHLAFF

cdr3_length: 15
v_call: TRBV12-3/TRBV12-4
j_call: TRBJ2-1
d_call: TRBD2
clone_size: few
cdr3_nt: TGTGCCAGCAGTCAAGGGACTAGCGGGGCCCTCGAGCAGTTCTTC
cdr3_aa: CASSQGTSGALEQFF

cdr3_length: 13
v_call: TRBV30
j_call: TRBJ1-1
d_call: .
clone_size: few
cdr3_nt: TGTGCCTGGGAGGGTTCCCTGGGGACTGAAGCTTTCTTT
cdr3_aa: CAWEGSLGTEAFF

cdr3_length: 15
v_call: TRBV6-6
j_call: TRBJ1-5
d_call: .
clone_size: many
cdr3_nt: TGTGCCAGCAGTTACTCGGACAGTGAGAATCAGCCCCAGCATTTT
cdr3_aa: CASSYSDSENQPQHF

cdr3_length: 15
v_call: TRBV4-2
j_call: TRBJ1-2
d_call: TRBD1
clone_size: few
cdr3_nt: TGTGCCAGCAGCCAAGGAAGGGGGCCGGACTATGGCTACACCTTC
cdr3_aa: CASSQGRGPDYGYTF

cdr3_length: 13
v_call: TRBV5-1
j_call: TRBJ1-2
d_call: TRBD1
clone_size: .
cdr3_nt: TGCGCCAGCAGCCCGTGGACAGGGGGCACCTACACCTTC
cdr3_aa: CASSPWTGGTYTF

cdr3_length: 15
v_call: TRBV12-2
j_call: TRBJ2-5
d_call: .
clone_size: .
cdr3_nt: TGTGCAAGTCGGGGCGGGGACGATAAGACTGAGACCCAGTACTTC
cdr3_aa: CASRGGDDKTETQYF

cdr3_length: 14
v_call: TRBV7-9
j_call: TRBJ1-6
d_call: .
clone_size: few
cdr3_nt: TGTGCCAGCAGCGCAGGGTTTCGGAATTCACCCCTCCACTTT
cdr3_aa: CASSAGFRNSPLHF

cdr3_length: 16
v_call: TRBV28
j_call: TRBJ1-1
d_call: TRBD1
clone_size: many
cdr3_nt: TGTGCCAGCAGTTTATTCAGGGGGCGAGAGAACACTGAAGCTTTCTTT
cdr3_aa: CASSLFRGRENTEAFF

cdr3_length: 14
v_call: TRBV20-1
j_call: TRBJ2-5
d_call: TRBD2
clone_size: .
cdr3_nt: TGCAGTGCTCCCCCAATTAGCGGGGTCCCGACCCAGTACTTC
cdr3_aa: CSAPPISGVPTQYF